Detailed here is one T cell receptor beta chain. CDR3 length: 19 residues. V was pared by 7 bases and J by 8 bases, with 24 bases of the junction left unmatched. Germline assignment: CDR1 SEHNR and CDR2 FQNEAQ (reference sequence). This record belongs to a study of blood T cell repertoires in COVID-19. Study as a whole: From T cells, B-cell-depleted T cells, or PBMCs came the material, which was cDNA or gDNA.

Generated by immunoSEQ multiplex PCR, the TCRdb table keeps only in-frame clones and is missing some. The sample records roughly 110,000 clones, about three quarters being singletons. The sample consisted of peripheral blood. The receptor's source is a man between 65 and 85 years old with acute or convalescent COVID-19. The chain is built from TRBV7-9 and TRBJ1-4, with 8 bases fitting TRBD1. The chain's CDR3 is CASTSSGTGVLMKGEKLFF. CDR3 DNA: TGTGCCAGCACCTCATCCGGGACAGGCGTTTTAATGAAGGGGGAAAAACTGTTTTTT.